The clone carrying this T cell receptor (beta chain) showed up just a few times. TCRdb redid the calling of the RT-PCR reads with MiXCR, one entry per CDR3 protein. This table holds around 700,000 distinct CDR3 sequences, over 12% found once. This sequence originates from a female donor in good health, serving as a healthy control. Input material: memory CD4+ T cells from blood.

This CDR3 reads CSARGQFAYEQYF. The DNA of the CDR3 is TGCAGTGCTAGGGGACAGTTTGCCTACGAGCAGTACTTC. V usage is TRBV20-1 and J usage is TRBJ2-7; TRBD1 agrees at 7 bases. The CDR3 totals 13 residues. Looked up from germline, CDR1 is DFQATT and CDR2 is SNEGSKA (reference sequence). V lost 3 bases and J lost 2; bases outside the gene matches: 4.